This entry describes one T cell receptor beta chain. Germline CDR1 reads LNHDA; CDR2 reads SQIVND (reference sequence). This CDR3 comprises 14 residues. V gave up 7 bases and J gave up 0 bases, with 10 bases separating them. This entry is derived from a study of blood T cell repertoires in COVID-19. Assay used: immunoSEQ multiplex PCR; TCRdb lists only in-frame clones, some missing. The data contain some 200,000 clones, approximately 84% of them singletons. The sequencing input was peripheral blood. The receptor was isolated from a man aged 80 or over with acute or convalescent COVID-19. The chain is built from TRBV19 and TRBJ1-5, with D unresolved. CDR3 region: CASMSRDSNQPQHF. The CDR3 coding sequence is TGTGCCAGTATGTCGAGAGATAGCAATCAGCCCCAGCATTTT.